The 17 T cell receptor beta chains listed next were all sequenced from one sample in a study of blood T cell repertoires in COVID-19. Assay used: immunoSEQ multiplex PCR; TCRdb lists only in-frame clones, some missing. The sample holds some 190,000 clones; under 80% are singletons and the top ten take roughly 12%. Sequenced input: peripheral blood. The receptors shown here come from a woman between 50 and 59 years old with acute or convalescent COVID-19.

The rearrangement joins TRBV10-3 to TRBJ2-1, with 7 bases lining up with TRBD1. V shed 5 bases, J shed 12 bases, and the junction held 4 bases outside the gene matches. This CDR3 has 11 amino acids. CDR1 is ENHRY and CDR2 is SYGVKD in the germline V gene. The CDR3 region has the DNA TGTGCCATCAGTTCCTACAGGGGGCAGTTCTTC. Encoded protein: CAISSYRGQFF.

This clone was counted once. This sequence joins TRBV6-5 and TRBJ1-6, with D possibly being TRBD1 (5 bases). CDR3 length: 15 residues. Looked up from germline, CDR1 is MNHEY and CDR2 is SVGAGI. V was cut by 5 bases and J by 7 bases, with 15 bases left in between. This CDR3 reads CASSPLGGYNSPLHF. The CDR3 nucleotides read TGTGCCAGCAGTCCCCTCGGGGGGTACAATTCACCCCTCCACTTT.

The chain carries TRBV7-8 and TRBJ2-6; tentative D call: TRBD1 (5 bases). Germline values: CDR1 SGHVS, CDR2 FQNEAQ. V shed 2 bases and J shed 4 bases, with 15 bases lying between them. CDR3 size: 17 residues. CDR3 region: CASSLMARVGGANVLTF. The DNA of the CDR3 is TGTGCCAGCAGCTTAATGGCCAGGGTGGGAGGGGCCAACGTCCTGACTTTC.

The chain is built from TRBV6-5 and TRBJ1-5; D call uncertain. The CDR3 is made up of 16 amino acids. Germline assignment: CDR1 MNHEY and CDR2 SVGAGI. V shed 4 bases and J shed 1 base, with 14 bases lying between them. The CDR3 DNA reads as TGTGCCAGCAGTTCCTCCTCGGTGTGGAGCAATCAGCCCCAGCATTTT. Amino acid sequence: CASSSSSVWSNQPQHF.

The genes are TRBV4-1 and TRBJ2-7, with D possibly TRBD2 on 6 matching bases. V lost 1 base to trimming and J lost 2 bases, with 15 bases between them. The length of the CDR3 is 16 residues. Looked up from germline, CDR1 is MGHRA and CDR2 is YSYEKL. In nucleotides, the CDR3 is TGCGCCAGCAGCCAAGGGCAAGCGGGTTCTGCCTACGAGCAGTACTTC. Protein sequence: CASSQGQAGSAYEQYF.

The CDR3 protein is CASSPRTGHNQPQHF. The CDR3, as DNA: TGTGCCAGCAGTCCTAGGACAGGCCATAATCAGCCCCAGCATTTT. This chain uses TRBV6-5 with TRBJ1-5; the match to TRBD1 covers 7 bases. With 5 bases clipped from V and 4 bases from J, the junction kept 8 bases outside the gene matches. From germline, CDR1 is MNHEY and CDR2 SVGAGI. The CDR3 runs to 15 residues.

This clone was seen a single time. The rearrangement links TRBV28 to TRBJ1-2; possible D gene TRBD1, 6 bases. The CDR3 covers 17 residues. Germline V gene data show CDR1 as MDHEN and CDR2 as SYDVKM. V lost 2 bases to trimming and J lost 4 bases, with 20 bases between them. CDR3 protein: CASSLTPRGRTSYGYTF. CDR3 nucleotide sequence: TGTGCCAGCAGTTTAACCCCCAGGGGAAGGACAAGCTATGGCTACACCTTC.

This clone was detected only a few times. The CDR3 region has the DNA TGTGCCAGCAGCCCCCCTAGACTGGGCTCTGGGGCCAACGTCCTGACTTTC. Translation gives CASSPPRLGSGANVLTF. The rearrangement links TRBV7-8 to TRBJ2-6; D gene unclear. Trimming shortened V by 5 bases and J by 0 bases, and 14 bases separated the two germline ends. This CDR3 is 17 amino acids long. Germline V gene sequence: CDR1 SGHVS, CDR2 FQNEAQ.

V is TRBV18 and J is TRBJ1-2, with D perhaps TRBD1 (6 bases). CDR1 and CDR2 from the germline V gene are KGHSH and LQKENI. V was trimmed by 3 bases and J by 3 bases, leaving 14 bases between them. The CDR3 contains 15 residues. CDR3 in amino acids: CASSPYRQADYGYTF. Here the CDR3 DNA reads TGTGCCAGCTCACCTTACCGACAGGCTGACTATGGCTACACCTTC. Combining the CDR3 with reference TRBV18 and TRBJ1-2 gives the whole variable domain NAGVMQNPRHLVRRRGQEARLRCSPMKGHSHVYWYRQLPEEGLKFMVYLQKENIIDESGMPKERFSAEFPKEGPSILRIQQVVRGDSAAYFCASSPYRQADYGYTFGSGTRLTVV.

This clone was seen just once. CDR3 amino acids: CASSFDRGNQPQHF. The CDR3, as DNA: TGTGCCAGCAGCTTCGACAGGGGAAATCAGCCCCAGCATTTT. The J gene is TRBJ1-5, the V gene TRBV11-2, with 8 bases that match TRBD1. The CDR3 extends over 14 amino acids. The junction had 2 bases not matched to a gene; V was cut back by 3 bases and J by 4 bases. Per the germline V gene, CDR1 is SGHAT and CDR2 is FQNNGV.

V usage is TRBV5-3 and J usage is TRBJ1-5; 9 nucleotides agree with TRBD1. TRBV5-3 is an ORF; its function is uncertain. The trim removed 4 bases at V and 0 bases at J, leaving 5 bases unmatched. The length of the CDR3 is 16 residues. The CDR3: CARSRDRAYSNQPQHF. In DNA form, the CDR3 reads TGTGCCAGAAGCCGGGACAGGGCCTATAGCAATCAGCCCCAGCATTTT.

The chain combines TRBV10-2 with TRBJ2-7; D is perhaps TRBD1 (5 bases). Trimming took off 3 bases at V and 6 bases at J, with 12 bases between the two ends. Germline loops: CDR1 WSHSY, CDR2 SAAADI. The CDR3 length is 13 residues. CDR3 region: CASSDRAVGEQYF. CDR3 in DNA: TGCGCCAGCAGTGACAGGGCGGTTGGCGAGCAGTACTTC.

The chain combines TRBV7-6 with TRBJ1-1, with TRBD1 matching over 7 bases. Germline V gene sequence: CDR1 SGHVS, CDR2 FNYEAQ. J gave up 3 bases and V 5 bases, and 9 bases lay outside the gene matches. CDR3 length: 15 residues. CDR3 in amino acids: CASSQYTGEDTEAFF. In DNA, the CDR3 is TGTGCCAGCAGCCAATACACAGGGGAGGACACTGAAGCTTTCTTT.

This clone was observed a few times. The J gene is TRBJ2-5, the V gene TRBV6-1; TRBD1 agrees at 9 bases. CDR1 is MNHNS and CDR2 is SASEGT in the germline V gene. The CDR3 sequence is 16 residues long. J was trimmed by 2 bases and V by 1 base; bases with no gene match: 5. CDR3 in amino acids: CASSEGIGQGQETQYF. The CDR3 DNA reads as TGTGCCAGCAGTGAAGGGATCGGACAGGGGCAAGAGACCCAGTACTTC.

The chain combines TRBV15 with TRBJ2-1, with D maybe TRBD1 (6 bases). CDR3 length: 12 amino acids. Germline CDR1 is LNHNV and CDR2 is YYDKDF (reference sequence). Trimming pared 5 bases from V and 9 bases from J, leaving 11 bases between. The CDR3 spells CATSSQGGEQFF. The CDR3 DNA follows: TGTGCCACCAGCTCTCAAGGGGGTGAGCAGTTCTTC.

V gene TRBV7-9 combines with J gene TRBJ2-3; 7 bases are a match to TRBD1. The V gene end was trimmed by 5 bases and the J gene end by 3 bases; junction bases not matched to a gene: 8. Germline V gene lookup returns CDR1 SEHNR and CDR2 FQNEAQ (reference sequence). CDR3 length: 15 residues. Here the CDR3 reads CASSAGQAGTDTQYF. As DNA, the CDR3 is TGTGCCAGCAGCGCCGGACAGGCTGGGACAGATACGCAGTATTTT.

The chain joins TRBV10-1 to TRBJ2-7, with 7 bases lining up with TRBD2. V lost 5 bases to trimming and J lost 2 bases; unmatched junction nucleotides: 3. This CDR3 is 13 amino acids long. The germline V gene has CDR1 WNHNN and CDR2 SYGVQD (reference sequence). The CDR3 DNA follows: TGCGCCAGCAGTAGGAGCGGGACCTACGAGCAGTACTTC. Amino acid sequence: CASSRSGTYEQYF.